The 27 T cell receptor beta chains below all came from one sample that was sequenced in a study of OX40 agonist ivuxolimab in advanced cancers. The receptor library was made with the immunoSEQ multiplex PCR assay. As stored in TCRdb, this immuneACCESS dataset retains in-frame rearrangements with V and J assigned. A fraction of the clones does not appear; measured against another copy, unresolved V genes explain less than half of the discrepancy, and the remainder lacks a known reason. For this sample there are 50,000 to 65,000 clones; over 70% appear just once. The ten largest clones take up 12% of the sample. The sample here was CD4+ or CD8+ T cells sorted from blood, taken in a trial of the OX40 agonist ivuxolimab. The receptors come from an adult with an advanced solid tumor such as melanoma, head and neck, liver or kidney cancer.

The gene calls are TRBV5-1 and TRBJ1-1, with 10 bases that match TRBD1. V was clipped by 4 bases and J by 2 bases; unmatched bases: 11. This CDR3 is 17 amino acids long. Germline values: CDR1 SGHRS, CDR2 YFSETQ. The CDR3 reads CASSPRTGGPGNTEAFF. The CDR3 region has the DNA TGCGCCAGCAGCCCCAGGACAGGGGGGCCGGGAAACACTGAAGCTTTCTTT.

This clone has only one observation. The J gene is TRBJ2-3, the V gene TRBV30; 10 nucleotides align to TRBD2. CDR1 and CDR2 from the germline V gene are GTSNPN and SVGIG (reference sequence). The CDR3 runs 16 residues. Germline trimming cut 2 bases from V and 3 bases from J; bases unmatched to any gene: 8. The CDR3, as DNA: TGTGCCTGGAGTAAAAGCCTAGCGGGAGCTACAGATACGCAGTATTTT. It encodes CAWSKSLAGATDTQYF.

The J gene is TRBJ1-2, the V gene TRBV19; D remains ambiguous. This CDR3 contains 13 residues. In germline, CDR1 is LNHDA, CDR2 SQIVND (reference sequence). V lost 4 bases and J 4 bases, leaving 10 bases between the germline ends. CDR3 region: CASSTPRIYGYTF. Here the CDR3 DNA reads TGTGCCAGTAGTACGCCCCGAATCTATGGCTACACCTTC.

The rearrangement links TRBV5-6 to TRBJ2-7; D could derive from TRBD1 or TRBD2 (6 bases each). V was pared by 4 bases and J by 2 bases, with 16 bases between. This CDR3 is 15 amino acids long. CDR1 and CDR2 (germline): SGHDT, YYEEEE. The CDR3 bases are TGTGCCAGCAGCGGATTAGGGGGGAAAGCCTACGAGCAGTACTTC. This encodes CASSGLGGKAYEQYF.

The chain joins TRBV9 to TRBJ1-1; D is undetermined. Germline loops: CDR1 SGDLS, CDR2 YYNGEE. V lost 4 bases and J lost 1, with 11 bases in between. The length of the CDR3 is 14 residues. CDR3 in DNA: TGTGCCAGCAGCTCAAATATAGGGAACACTGAAGCTTTCTTT. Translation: CASSSNIGNTEAFF.

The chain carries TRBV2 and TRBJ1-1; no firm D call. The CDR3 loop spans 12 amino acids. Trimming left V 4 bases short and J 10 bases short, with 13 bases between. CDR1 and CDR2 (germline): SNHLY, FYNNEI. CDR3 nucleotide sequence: TGTGCCAGCAGTGGGCAAGGTAATAGAGCTTTCTTT. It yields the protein CASSGQGNRAFF.

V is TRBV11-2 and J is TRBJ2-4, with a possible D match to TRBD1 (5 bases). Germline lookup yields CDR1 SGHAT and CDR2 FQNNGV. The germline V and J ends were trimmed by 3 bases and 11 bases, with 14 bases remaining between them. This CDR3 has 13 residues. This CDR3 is CASSFDFQGVQYF. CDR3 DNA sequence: TGTGCCAGCAGCTTCGACTTTCAGGGCGTTCAGTACTTC.

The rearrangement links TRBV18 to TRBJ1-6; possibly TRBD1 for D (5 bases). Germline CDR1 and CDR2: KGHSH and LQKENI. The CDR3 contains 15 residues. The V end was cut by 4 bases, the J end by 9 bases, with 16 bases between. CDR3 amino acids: CASSQGVSEASPLHF. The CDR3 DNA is TGTGCCAGCTCACAAGGGGTGTCAGAGGCTTCACCCCTCCACTTT. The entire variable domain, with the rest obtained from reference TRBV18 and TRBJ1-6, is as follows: NAGVMQNPRHLVRRRGQEARLRCSPMKGHSHVYWYRQLPEEGLKFMVYLQKENIIDESGMPKERFSAEFPKEGPSILRIQQVVRGDSAAYFCASSQGVSEASPLHFGNGTRLTVT.

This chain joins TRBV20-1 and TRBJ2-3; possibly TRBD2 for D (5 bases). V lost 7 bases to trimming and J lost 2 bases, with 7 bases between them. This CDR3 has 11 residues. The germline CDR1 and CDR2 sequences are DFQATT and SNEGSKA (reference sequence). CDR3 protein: CSGDYTDTQYF. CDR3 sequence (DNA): TGCAGTGGCGACTACACAGATACGCAGTATTTT.

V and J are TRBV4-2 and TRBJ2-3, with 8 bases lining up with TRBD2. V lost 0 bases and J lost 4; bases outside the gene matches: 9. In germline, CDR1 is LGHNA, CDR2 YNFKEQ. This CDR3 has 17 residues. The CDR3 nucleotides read TGTGCCAGCAGCCAAGATTTCAAGCGGGAGACACCAGATACGCAGTATTTT. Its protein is CASSQDFKRETPDTQYF.

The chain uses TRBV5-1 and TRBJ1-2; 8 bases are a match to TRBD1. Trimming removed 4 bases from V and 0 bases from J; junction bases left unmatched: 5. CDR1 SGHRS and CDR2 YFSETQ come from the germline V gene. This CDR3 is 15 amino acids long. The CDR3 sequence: CASSLATGANYGYTF. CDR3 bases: TGCGCCAGCAGCCTGGCGACAGGGGCTAACTATGGCTACACCTTC.

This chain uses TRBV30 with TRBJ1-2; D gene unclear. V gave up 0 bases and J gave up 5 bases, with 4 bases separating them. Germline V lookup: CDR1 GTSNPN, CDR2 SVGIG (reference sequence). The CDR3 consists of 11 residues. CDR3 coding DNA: TGTGCCTGGAGTGTAGGTTATGGCTACACCTTC. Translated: CAWSVGYGYTF.

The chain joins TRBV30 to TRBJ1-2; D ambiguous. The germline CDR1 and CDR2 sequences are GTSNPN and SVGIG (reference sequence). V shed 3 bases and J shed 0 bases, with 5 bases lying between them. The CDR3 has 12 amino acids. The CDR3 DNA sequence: TGTGCCTGGAGGAAGGCTAACTATGGCTACACCTTC. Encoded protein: CAWRKANYGYTF.

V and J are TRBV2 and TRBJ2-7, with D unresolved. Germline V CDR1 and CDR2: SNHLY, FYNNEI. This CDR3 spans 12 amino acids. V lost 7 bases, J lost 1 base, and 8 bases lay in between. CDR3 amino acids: CASTAISYEQYF. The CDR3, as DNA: TGTGCCAGCACGGCCATATCCTACGAGCAGTACTTC.

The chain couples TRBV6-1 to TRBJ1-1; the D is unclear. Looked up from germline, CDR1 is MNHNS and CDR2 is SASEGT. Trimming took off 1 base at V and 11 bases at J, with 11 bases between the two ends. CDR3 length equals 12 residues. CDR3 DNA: TGTGCCAGCAGTGAAGAGACGGGGAGGGCTTTCTTT. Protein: CASSEETGRAFF.

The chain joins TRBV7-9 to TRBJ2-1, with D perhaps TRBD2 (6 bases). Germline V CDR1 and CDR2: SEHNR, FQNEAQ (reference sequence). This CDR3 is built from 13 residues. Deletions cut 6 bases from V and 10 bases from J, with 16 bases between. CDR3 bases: TGTGCCAGCAGTGAAAATACGGGACTCGAGCAGTTCTTC. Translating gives CASSENTGLEQFF.

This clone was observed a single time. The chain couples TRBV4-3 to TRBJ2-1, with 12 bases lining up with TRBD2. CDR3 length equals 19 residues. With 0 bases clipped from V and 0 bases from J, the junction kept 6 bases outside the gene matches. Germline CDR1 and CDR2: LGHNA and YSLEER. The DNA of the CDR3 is TGCGCCAGCAGCCAAGAGAGTCTAGCGGGAGGGAGCTCCTACAATGAGCAGTTCTTC. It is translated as CASSQESLAGGSSYNEQFF.

The CDR3 loop is CASSVEGRGYYEQYF. The CDR3 DNA reads as TGTGCCAGCAGTGTAGAAGGACGCGGTTACTACGAGCAGTACTTC. The genes are TRBV6-1 and TRBJ2-7; D ambiguous. Trimming shortened V by 4 bases and J by 3 bases, and 16 bases separated the two germline ends. Germline V gives CDR1 MNHNS, CDR2 SASEGT. The CDR3 consists of 15 residues.

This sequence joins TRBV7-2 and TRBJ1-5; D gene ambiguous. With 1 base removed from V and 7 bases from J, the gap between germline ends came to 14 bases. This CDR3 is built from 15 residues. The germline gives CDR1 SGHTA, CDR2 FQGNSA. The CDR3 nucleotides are TGTGCCAGCAGCTTAGGTGTAGCAGGTGAGCAGCCCCAGCATTTT. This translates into CASSLGVAGEQPQHF.

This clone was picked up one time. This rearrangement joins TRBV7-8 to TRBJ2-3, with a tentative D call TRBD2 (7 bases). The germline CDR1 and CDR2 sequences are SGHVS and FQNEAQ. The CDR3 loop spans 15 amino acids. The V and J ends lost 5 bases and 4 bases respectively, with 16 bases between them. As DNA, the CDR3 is TGTGCCAGCAGCCGCGGCGGGGGCCGGGCAGATACGCAGTATTTT. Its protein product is CASSRGGGRADTQYF.

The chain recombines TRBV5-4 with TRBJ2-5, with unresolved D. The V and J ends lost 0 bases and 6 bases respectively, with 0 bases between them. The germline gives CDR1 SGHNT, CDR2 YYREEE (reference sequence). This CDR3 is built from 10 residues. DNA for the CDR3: TGTGCCAGCAGCTTGGAGACCCAGTACTTC. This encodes CASSLETQYF.

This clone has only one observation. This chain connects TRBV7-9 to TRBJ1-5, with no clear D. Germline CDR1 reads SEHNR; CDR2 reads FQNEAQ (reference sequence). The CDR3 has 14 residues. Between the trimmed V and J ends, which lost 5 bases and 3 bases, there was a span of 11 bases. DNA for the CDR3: TGTGCCAGCAGCCCATCGGGAGCCAATCAGCCCCAGCATTTT. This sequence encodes CASSPSGANQPQHF.

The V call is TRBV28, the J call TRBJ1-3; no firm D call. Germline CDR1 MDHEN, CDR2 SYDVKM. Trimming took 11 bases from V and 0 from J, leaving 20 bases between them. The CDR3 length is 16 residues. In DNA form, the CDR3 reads TGTGCCGGCCAAGAGGGCAGAGCGATCTCTGGAAACACCATATATTTT. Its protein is CAGQEGRAISGNTIYF.

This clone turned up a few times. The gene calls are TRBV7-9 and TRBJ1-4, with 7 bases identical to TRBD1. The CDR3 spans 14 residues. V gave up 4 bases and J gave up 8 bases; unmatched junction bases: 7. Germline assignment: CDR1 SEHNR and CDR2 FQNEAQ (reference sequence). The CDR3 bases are TGTGCCAGCAGCTCCCAGGGGGTTGGGGAAAAACTGTTTTTT. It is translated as CASSSQGVGEKLFF.

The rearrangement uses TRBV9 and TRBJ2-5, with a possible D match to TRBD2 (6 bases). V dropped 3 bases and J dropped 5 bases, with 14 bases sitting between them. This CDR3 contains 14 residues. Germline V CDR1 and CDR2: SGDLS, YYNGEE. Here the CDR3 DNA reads TGTGCCAGCAGCGCCCTACTAGCCGCCGAGACCCAGTACTTC. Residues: CASSALLAAETQYF.

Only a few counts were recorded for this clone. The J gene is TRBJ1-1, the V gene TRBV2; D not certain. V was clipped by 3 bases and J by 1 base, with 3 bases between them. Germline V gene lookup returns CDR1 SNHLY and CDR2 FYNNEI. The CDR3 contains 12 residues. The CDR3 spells CASSDPNTEAFF. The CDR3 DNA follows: TGTGCCAGCAGTGACCCGAACACTGAAGCTTTCTTT.

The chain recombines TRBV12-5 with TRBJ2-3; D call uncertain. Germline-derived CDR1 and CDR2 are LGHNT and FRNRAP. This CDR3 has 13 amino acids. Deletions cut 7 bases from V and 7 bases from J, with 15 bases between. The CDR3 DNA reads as TGTGCTAGTGAGGCGGCAGCCACTTATACGCAGTATTTT. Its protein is CASEAAATYTQYF.